This TCR beta chain was documented in a study of early T cells in non-severe SARS-CoV-2 infection. Study context: The authors sequenced bulk RNA from unsorted whole blood, leaving chains unpaired. Study results and limitations: VDJdb matching skewed toward anti-spike CD8 responses, missing private and CD4 specificities.

Unique molecular identifiers were affixed to single, distinct cDNA molecules. TCRdb re-called the 5' RACE reads with MiXCR, one entry per CDR3 protein. The sample contains 25,000 to 35,000 distinct CDR3 sequences, around 5.8% of which appear only once. Many counts were recorded for this clonotype. What it binds is unknown. What was sequenced was whole blood. This receptor was taken from an adult who was a healthcare worker with PCR-confirmed SARS-CoV-2 infection or an uninfected control (not recorded which).

The CDR3 protein is CSASGPSPTDTQYF. Here the CDR3 DNA reads TGCAGTGCTAGCGGGCCATCCCCCACAGATACGCAGTATTTT. The J gene is TRBJ2-3, the V gene TRBV20-1, with unresolved D. This CDR3 contains 14 residues. CDR1 is DFQATT, CDR2 SNEGSKA, per germline (reference sequence). V lost 3 bases to trimming and J lost 2 bases, with 12 bases between them.